These T cell receptor beta chains were read from a single sample in a study of T-cell reconstitution after alpha-beta-depleted transplantation in children. TCRdb passed the PCR reads through MiXCR, listing each CDR3 protein once. The sample gives 490,000 or so distinct CDR3 sequences, about an eighth of which show up once; more than 5.5% is in the top ten. The sample consisted of PBMCs from the stem cell graft donor, taken from the stem cell graft. These receptors were taken from a human donor who donated a stem cell graft to a child with combined immunodeficiency. Each CDR3 is given with its conserved first and last residue. The order of the fields is clone size, J gene, D gene, V gene, CDR3 DNA, CDR3 protein. A D gene is named only where the DNA matches it firmly. The size entry is marked missing in some rows and otherwise reads once, few, many or a size class.

- | TRBJ2-3 | - | TRBV20-1 | TGCAGTGCTAGAGGCTTGGGAGATACGCAGTATTTT | CSARGLGDTQYF
few | TRBJ2-3 | - | TRBV30 | TGTGCCTGGAGGGCCGGGACTTCAATCACAGATACGCAGTATTTT | CAWRAGTSITDTQYF
- | TRBJ1-2 | - | TRBV9 | TGTGCCAGCAGCGTAGGCGAGGACGGTTATGGCTACACCTTC | CASSVGEDGYGYTF
- | TRBJ2-7 | - | TRBV6-1 | TGTGCCAGCAACACAGCCGGGACCCACGAGCAGTACTTC | CASNTAGTHEQYF
- | TRBJ2-3 | TRBD2 | TRBV4-3 | TGCGCCAGCAGCCAACGACTAGCGGTCTTTAGCACAGATACGCAGTATTTT | CASSQRLAVFSTDTQYF
few | TRBJ2-2 | TRBD1 | TRBV27 | TGTGCCAGCAGACGACAGGGCGACAACACCGGGGAGCTGTTTTTT | CASRRQGDNTGELFF
- | TRBJ1-4 | TRBD1 | TRBV5-1 | TGCGCCAGCAGCTCCGGGACAGCTAATGAAAAACTGTTTTTT | CASSSGTANEKLFF
many | TRBJ2-2 | - | TRBV12-3/TRBV12-4 | TGTGCCAGCCGACCACCGGCCGGGGAGCTGTTTTTT | CASRPPAGELFF
many | TRBJ1-2 | - | TRBV30 | TGTGCCTGGAGTGCCCGCCTAGGGGGGTCAAACTATGGCTACACCTTC | CAWSARLGGSNYGYTF
- | TRBJ2-3 | TRBD2 | TRBV9 | TGTGCCAGCAGCGACATACTAGCGGGAGTAAGGGATACGCAGTATTTT | CASSDILAGVRDTQYF
- | TRBJ1-2 | - | TRBV12-3/TRBV12-4 | TGTGCCAGCAGTTTTGCCCGGGCTGGCTACACCTTC | CASSFARAGYTF
many | TRBJ2-6 | - | TRBV6-1 | TGTGCCAGCAGTGAATTAAGCGGTACCGGGGCCAACGTCCTGACTTTC | CASSELSGTGANVLTF
few | TRBJ2-5 | TRBD2 | TRBV12-3/TRBV12-4 | TGTGCCAGCAGCGTGACTAGCGGAGGTCAAGAGACCCAGTACTTC | CASSVTSGGQETQYF
many | TRBJ2-5 | - | TRBV12-3/TRBV12-4 | TGTGCCAGCAGTTTATACGCGGAGACCCAGTACTTC | CASSLYAETQYF
- | TRBJ2-3 | - | TRBV29-1 | TGCAGCGTTGCAAGCGCTACGCAGTATTTT | CSVASATQYF
few | TRBJ2-1 | TRBD2 | TRBV6-4 | TGTGCCAGCAGTGACCACGGAGGCGGGAGGGCCACTGAGCAGTTCTTC | CASSDHGGGRATEQFF
- | TRBJ1-6 | - | TRBV19 | TGTGCCAGTAGTACGGGGGAGAATTCACCCCTCCACTTT | CASSTGENSPLHF
- | TRBJ2-2 | - | TRBV7-9 | TGTGCCAGCAGACGACAGGGAGGCGCCGGGGAGCTGTTTTTT | CASRRQGGAGELFF
many | TRBJ2-1 | - | TRBV10-3 | TGTGCCATCAGTGAGTCTGAACAATCCGGAGTCTATGAGCAGTTCTTC | CAISESEQSGVYEQFF
many | TRBJ1-6 | - | TRBV28 | TGTGCCAGCAGCCAAAGGATTTCTGGGCTTTCACCCCTCCACTTT | CASSQRISGLSPLHF
- | TRBJ2-1 | TRBD2 | TRBV5-4 | TGTGCCAGCAGCGCCAGACGGCGGGGGGCCGGGAATGAGCAGTTCTTC | CASSARRRGAGNEQFF
few | TRBJ2-5 | - | TRBV6-5 | TGTGCCAGCAGTTCGGGGCGGCGCCAAGAGACCCAGTACTTC | CASSSGRRQETQYF
many | TRBJ2-3 | - | TRBV5-1 | TGCGCCAGCAGCTCGCCTTTTAGGGCAGATACGCAGTATTTT | CASSSPFRADTQYF
few | TRBJ2-2 | - | TRBV5-1 | TGCGCCAGCAGCTTGGTACGGCAGGCAGGGGAGCTGTTTTTT | CASSLVRQAGELFF
few | TRBJ1-2 | - | TRBV5-8 | TGTGCCAGCAGCTCAGGGGACTACACCTTC | CASSSGDYTF
few | TRBJ1-3 | - | TRBV12-3/TRBV12-4 | TGTGCCAGCAGTTTAAGGGGGTTTGGAAACACCATATATTTT | CASSLRGFGNTIYF
- | TRBJ2-5 | - | TRBV12-3/TRBV12-4 | TGTGCCAGCAGCACTCAGGGATACACGACCCAGTACTTC | CASSTQGYTTQYF
many | TRBJ2-2 | TRBD2 | TRBV9 | TGTGCCAGCAGCGTAGATGGGACTAGTGTAACCGGGGAGCTGTTTTTT | CASSVDGTSVTGELFF
few | TRBJ1-3 | - | TRBV7-2 | TGTGCCAGCAGCACGGGACTAGATGGAAACACCATATATTTT | CASSTGLDGNTIYF
- | TRBJ2-1 | - | TRBV7-9 | TGTGCCAGCAGCCCTCGACTAGTAGCTTACAATGAGCAGTTCTTC | CASSPRLVAYNEQFF
many | TRBJ2-1 | - | TRBV11-1 | TGTGCCAGCAGCCCTGGGAGTGAGTACAATGAGCAGTTCTTC | CASSPGSEYNEQFF
few | TRBJ2-5 | - | TRBV29-1 | TGCAGCGCCTCGGACGGAGAAGAGACCCAGTACTTC | CSASDGEETQYF
few | TRBJ2-2 | - | TRBV13 | TGTGCCAGCAGCTTAGTACTGATCGCGAACACCGGGGAGCTGTTTTTT | CASSLVLIANTGELFF
few | TRBJ1-1 | - | TRBV4-2 | TGTGCCAGCAGCCAAAGGGGGGGGAGGGGGGCTGACACTGAAGCTTTCTTT | CASSQRGGRGADTEAFF
- | TRBJ2-7 | - | TRBV6-2/TRBV6-3 | TGTGCCAGCACCACAAGGCTGGTACGGTTCGTCGACGAGCAGTACTTC | CASTTRLVRFVDEQYF
few | TRBJ2-7 | - | TRBV3-1 | TGTGCCAGCAGCCAGAGGGGGACTGGGTCCTACGAGCAGTACTTC | CASSQRGTGSYEQYF
many | TRBJ2-1 | TRBD2 | TRBV29-1 | TGCAGCGCCGTGGGACTAGCGGGACTGAGCTCCTACAATGAGCAGTTCTTC | CSAVGLAGLSSYNEQFF
- | TRBJ1-2 | TRBD1 | TRBV7-2 | TGTGCCAGCAGCTTACCCGGACAGGTTGGGGGCTACACCTTC | CASSLPGQVGGYTF
many | TRBJ2-1 | - | TRBV12-3/TRBV12-4 | TGTGCCAGCAGTTTGGGGGGTTCCCCGTTCTTC | CASSLGGSPFF
few | TRBJ2-2 | TRBD2 | TRBV4-3 | TGCGCCAGCAGCCCCGGGACTAGAGGCACCGGGGAGCTGTTTTTT | CASSPGTRGTGELFF
- | TRBJ1-1 | - | TRBV7-2 | TGTGCCAGCAGCTCAGAGCGGGGAGTTCGCGGGGTTTTCTTT | CASSSERGVRGVFF